The present T cell receptor (beta chain) was sequenced within a study of blood T cell repertoires in COVID-19. Study at large: Specimens from acute and convalescent COVID-19 originated in the United States, Italy and Spain.

V shed 3 bases, J shed 6 bases, and the junction held 13 bases outside the gene matches. Germline V gene lookup returns CDR1 LNHDA and CDR2 SQIVND (reference sequence). The CDR3 runs to 17 residues. Using immunoSEQ multiplex PCR, the repertoire was profiled, and TCRdb retains in-frame clones only, with some absent. Of fewer than 350,000 clones in the sample, roughly 85% were seen once. The genes are TRBV19 and TRBJ2-5, with 10 bases identical to TRBD2. This TCR derives from a woman younger than 45 who had been exposed to COVID-19. Sequenced: PBMCs or T cells enriched from blood (not recorded which). In DNA form, the CDR3 reads TGTGCCAGTAGTATTTCAGGGGGAGCTAGCGGGGGAAAGACCCAGTACTTC. Amino acids: CASSISGGASGGKTQYF.